One TCR beta chain is described in this entry. This clone was seen a handful of times. What antigen it recognizes has not been identified. No base quality values were provided; no much bigger clone lies one nucleotide off. Read against the paper, the sample's time point label means: baseline before first vaccination. Samples from vaccinated people were obtained from the UK trials COV001 and COV002, which included a single-blind randomized controlled phase 2/3 trial of AZD1222 (ChAdOx1 nCoV-19) in healthy adults. For TCRbeta chain sequencing, PBMC samples from trial participants were taken at day 0 and at day 28 after the second dose. The CDR3 regions of human TCRbeta chains were subjected to immunosequencing. As for how the authors treated the data: Repertoire TCRs were checked for matches against a reference library of SARS-CoV-2-specific TCRs that had been generated using the MIRA antigen-specificity platform. Breadth meant the fraction of unique TCRs that were SARS-CoV-2-associated, whereas depth meant the fraction of total T cells that were SARS-CoV-2-associated. Each spike-specific TCR was assigned to its reactive spike region and to a CD4 or CD8 class using the MIRA data. Log10-transformed breadth and depth values were compared by one-way ANOVA with Sidak's multiple comparisons tests. What TCRdb holds here is the immuneACCESS table cut down to in-frame rearrangements. Part of the clones is not present; checked against another copy, under half of the missing clones reflect an unresolved V gene, and the others are unexplained. D and trimming were read from the DNA, whereas the V and J calls and clone size are those reported in that table. The sample includes roughly 120,000 clones, with approximately 90% observed a single time. Of the sample, 7.7% falls within the top ten clones.

The data are from a study of T cell responses to AZD1222 COVID-19 vaccine (dated by TCRdb to the early 2020s). As for the study more broadly: AZD1222 recipients with second doses at about 4 weeks or about 12 weeks were pooled, because spike-specific TCR depth and breadth did not differ between schedules. TCR sequencing was performed for fewer than 250 trial participants, of whom 200 to 210 were given two doses of AZD1222 and around 26 were given two doses of MenACWY control vaccine. Trial participants were enrolled into age subgroups of 18-55, 56-69 and 70-plus years, which contained about 150, 28 and 57 TCR-sequenced participants, respectively. Paper-wide results and their limitations: Spike-specific TCR breadth and depth rose significantly after two AZD1222 doses compared with day 0 and with MenACWY recipients. Reportedly, almost half of the unique spike-specific TCRs recognized epitopes lying outside the regions that are mutated in the B.1.351 and B.1.1.7 variants. In the small 56-69-year group, the increase in depth fell short of significance, most likely because of low power. No day 14 peak-response samples were available, so repertoires were characterized only after the peak T cell response. The whole spike protein was spanned by vaccine-associated CD4 TCRs, and dominant responses were seen in regions 160-218 and 743-854. Conclusions about previously exposed vaccinees are limited, since just 5 to 7 AZD1222 recipients were seropositive for SARS-CoV-2 at baseline. Participants were mostly white British and included more females than males, and it was suggested by the authors that clonal diversity may have been underestimated.

From cysteine to phenylalanine, the CDR3 is 15 amino acids long. Only the CDR3 region is kept as DNA, spanning 45 bases read in frame from base 1. Germline trimming: 3 bases from V, 8 bases from J; junction bases outside gene matches: 7. CDR1 LGHDT and CDR2 YNNKEL are derived from the germline V gene (reference sequence). This receptor was obtained from an adult in good health. The rearranged segments are TRBV3-1 (or the pseudogene TRBV3-2) and TRBJ1-4; TRBD1 agrees with 9 junctional bases. The sequencing used peripheral blood, collected on day 0 of AZD1222 vaccination. The bases read TGTGCCAGCAGCCACTACAGGGGGCGAGAAGAAAAACTGTTTTTT. This translates into CASSHYRGREEKLFF.